The 5 T cell receptor beta chains in this list originate from one sample, sequenced in a study of blood T cell repertoires in COVID-19. Some clones are missing from TCRdb's copy, which holds only in-frame ones; the method was immunoSEQ multiplex PCR. The data show about 150,000 clones, with around 80% seen just once and roughly 19% held by the top ten. Specimen: PBMCs or T cells enriched from blood (not recorded which). Receptor source: a woman in her 70s in a cohort exposed to, infected with or recovered from COVID-19 (not recorded which).

This chain connects TRBV11-3 to TRBJ2-3; 7 bases match TRBD2. V lost 6 bases to trimming and J lost 2 bases; unmatched junction nucleotides: 5. The CDR3 sequence is 14 residues long. Germline V gene data show CDR1 as SGHNT and CDR2 as YENEEA. The DNA of the CDR3 is TGTGCCAGCAGTGGGGGGGTGTTCACAGATACGCAGTATTTT. Protein sequence: CASSGGVFTDTQYF.

CDR3 in DNA: TGTGCCAGCAGCCCACTCGACGCTAGCTCCTACAATGAGCAGTTCTTC. It codes for CASSPLDASSYNEQFF. The chain combines TRBV3-1 (or the pseudogene TRBV3-2) with TRBJ2-1; D remains unclear. Per germline, CDR1 LGHDT and CDR2 YNNKEL (reference sequence). With 4 bases removed from V and 0 bases from J, the gap between germline ends came to 13 bases. The CDR3 covers 16 residues.

The chain has TRBV5-1 and TRBJ2-5, with D unclear. Germline values: CDR1 SGHRS, CDR2 YFSETQ. Trimming took 4 bases from V and 5 from J, leaving 9 bases between them. This CDR3 has 12 amino acids. The chain's CDR3 is CASSPEYETQYF. In DNA, the CDR3 is TGCGCCAGCAGCCCGGAGTATGAGACCCAGTACTTC.

The chain employs TRBV18 and TRBJ2-1; 7 bases are a match to TRBD2. V trimming: 0 bases; J trimming: 3 bases; junction bases outside the gene matches: 2. CDR1 is KGHSH, CDR2 LQKENI, per germline. The CDR3 contains 15 residues. CDR3 in amino acids: CASSPPGGVYNEQFF. For the CDR3, the DNA is TGTGCCAGCTCACCACCTGGGGGGGTCTACAATGAGCAGTTCTTC.

The gene calls are TRBV3-1 (or the pseudogene TRBV3-2) and TRBJ1-2, with 9 nucleotides matching TRBD1. CDR3 length: 14 residues. Germline CDR1 reads LGHDT; CDR2 reads YNNKEL (reference sequence). Trimming removed 6 bases from V and 6 bases from J; junction bases left unmatched: 8. CDR3 amino acids: CASRPKGQGHGYTF. As DNA, the CDR3 is TGTGCCAGCAGGCCAAAGGGACAGGGTCATGGCTACACCTTC.